This TCR beta chain was recorded in a study of long-term antiretroviral therapy in people with HIV. The germline CDR1 and CDR2 sequences are GTSNPN and SVGIG (reference sequence). V was cut by 1 base and J by 7 bases, with 2 bases left in between. The CDR3 runs 11 residues. This clone was picked up a small number of times. No antigen is known for it. Version v3.0 of the immunoSEQ assay was performed at survey level. Sequencing was performed with immunoSEQ multiplex PCR; in TCRdb, only in-frame clones are kept and a portion is missing. The table has around 13,000 clones, 75% to 85% seen once; the top ten hold around 13%. Overall study findings and caveats: Diversity increased after ART yet remained lower than in transplant donor controls.

Every participant gave one or more pre-ART and two or more post-ART PBMC samples. Every participant with HIV received treatment in the United States. The sequence was obtained from a man aged 35 to 55 with HIV. The chain combines TRBV30 with TRBJ1-6; unclear D gene. The source material was unsorted PBMCs, sampled 3.2 years before starting antiretroviral therapy. This chain's CDR3 is CAWSENSPLHF. CDR3 coding DNA: TGTGCCTGGAGTGAAAATTCACCCCTCCACTTT.